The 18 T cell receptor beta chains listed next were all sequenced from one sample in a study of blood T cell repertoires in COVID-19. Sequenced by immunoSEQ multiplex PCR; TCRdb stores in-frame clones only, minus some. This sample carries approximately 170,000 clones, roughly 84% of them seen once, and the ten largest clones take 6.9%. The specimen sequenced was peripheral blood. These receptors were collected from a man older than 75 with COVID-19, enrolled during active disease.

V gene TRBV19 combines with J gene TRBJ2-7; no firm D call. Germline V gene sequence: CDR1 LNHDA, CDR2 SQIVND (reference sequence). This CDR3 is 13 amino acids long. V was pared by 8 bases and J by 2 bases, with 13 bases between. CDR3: CASSLRGAYEQYF. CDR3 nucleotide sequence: TGTGCCAGTTCCTTGAGAGGTGCCTACGAGCAGTACTTC.

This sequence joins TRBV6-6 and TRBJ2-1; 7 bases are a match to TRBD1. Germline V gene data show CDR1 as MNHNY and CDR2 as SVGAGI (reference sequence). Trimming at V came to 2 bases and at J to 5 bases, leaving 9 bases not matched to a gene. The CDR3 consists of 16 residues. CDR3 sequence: CASSYRGDRGNNEQFF. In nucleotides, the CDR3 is TGTGCCAGCAGTTACAGAGGGGACAGAGGAAACAATGAGCAGTTCTTC.

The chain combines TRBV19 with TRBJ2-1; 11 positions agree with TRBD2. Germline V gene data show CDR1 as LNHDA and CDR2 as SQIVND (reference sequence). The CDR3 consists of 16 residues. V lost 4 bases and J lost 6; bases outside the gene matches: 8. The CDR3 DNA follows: TGTGCCAGTAGTAGTAGCGGGGGGGCGGTGACCAATGAGCAGTTCTTC. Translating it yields CASSSSGGAVTNEQFF.

CDR3 nucleotides: TGCGCCAGCAGCTCGCGTCAGGGGCAAGGAAACACCATATATTTT. It translates to CASSSRQGQGNTIYF. V is TRBV5-1 and J is TRBJ1-3; tentatively, D is TRBD1 (6 bases). Per the germline V gene, CDR1 is SGHRS and CDR2 is YFSETQ. The CDR3 contains 15 residues. Deletions cut 3 bases from V and 4 bases from J, with 14 bases between.

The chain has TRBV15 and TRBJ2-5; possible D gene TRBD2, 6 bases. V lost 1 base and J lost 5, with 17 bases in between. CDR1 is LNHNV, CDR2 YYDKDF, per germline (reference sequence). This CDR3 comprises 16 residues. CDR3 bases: TGTGCCACCAGCAGAGGTCCCTCAGGGAGGTCCGAGACCCAGTACTTC. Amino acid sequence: CATSRGPSGRSETQYF.

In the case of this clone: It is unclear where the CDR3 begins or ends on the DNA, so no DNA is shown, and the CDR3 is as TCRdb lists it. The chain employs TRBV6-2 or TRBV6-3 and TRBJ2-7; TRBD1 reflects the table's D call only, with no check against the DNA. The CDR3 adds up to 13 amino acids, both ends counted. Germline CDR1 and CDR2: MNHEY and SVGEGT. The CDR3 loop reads CASSTSDSYEQYF.

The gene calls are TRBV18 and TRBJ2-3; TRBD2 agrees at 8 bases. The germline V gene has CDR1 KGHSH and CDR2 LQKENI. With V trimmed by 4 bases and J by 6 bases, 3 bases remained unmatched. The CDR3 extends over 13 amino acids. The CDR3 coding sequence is TGTGCCAGCTCACTCGGGGGGGAGGATACGCAGTATTTT. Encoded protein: CASSLGGEDTQYF.

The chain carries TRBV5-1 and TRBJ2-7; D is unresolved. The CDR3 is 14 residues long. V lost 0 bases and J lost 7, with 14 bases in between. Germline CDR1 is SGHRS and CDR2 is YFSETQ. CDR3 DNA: TGCGCCAGCAGCTTGGAACCGGAGCTCTGGGAGCAGTACTTC. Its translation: CASSLEPELWEQYF.

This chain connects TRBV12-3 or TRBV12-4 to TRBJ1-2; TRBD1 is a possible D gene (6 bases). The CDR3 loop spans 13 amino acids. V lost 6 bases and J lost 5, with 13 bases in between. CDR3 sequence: CASRSGADYGYTF. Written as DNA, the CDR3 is TGTGCCAGCAGGTCAGGGGCTGATTATGGCTACACCTTC.

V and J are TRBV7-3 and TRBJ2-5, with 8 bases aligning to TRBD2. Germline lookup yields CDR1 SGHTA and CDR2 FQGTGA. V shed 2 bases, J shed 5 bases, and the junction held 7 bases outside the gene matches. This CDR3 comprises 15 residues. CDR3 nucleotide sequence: TGTGCCAGCAGCTTAGTCGGCGGGGGGAGGGAGACCCAGTACTTC. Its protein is CASSLVGGGRETQYF.

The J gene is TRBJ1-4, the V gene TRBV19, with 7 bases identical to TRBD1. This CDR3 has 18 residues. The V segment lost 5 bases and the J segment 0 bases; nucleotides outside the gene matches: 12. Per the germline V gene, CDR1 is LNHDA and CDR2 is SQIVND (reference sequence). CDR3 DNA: TGTGCCAGTAGTCCCTGGACAGGTTCCTTTTCAACTAATGAAAAACTGTTTTTT. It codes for CASSPWTGSFSTNEKLFF.

CDR3 bases: TGTGCCAGCAGCTTGTCTCCCTTCACTGAAGCTTTCTTT. This codes for CASSLSPFTEAFF. The rearrangement links TRBV5-4 to TRBJ1-1; D ambiguous. This CDR3 spans 13 amino acids. Trimming took off 1 base at V and 4 bases at J, with 8 bases between the two ends. CDR1 SGHNT and CDR2 YYREEE come from the germline V gene (reference sequence).

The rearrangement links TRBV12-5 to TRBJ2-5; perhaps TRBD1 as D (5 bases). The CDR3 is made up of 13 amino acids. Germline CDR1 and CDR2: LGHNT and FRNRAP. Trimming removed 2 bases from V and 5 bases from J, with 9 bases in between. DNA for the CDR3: TGTGCTAGTGGTTTGAGAAAGGGGGAGACCCAGTACTTC. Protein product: CASGLRKGETQYF.

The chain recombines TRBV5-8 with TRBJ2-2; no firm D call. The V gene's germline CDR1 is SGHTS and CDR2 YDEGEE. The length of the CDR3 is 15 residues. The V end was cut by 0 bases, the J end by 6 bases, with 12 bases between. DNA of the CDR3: TGTGCCAGCAGCTTGGGGGCCCCAAGAGCCGGGGAGCTGTTTTTT. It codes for CASSLGAPRAGELFF. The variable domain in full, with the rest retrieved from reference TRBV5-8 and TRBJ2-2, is EAGVTQSPTHLIKTRGQQATLRCSPISGHTSVYWYQQALGLGLQFLLWYDEGEERNRGNFPPRFSGRQFPNYSSELNVNALELEDSALYLCASSLGAPRAGELFFGEGSRLTVL.

In DNA form, the CDR3 reads TGTGCCAGCAGCTGGGACTCTAGCTCCTACAATGAGCAGTTCTTC. Its protein is CASSWDSSSYNEQFF. The genes are TRBV4-2 and TRBJ2-1; possible D gene TRBD2, 6 bases. The V gene lost 5 bases and the J gene lost 0 bases, with 11 bases spanning the gap. This CDR3 contains 15 residues. In germline, CDR1 is LGHNA, CDR2 YNFKEQ.

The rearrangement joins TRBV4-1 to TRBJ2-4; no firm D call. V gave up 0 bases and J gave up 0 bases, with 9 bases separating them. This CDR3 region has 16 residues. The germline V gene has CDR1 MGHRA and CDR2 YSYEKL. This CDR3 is CASSQDFALAKNIQYF. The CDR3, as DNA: TGCGCCAGCAGCCAAGATTTTGCACTAGCCAAAAACATTCAGTACTTC.

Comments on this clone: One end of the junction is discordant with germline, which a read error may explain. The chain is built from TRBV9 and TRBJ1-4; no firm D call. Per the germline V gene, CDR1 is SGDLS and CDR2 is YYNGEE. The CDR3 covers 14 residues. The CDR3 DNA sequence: TGTGCCAGCAGCGTGGCCCCAACTAATCAAAAACTGTTTTTT. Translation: CASSVAPTNQKLFF.

CDR3 in DNA: TGTGCCAGCAGCTCGCAACCGGGACAGGGTAAACACGAGCAGTACTTC. It translates to CASSSQPGQGKHEQYF. The V and J genes are TRBV11-2 and TRBJ2-7, with 9 nucleotides matching TRBD1. Germline CDR1 reads SGHAT; CDR2 reads FQNNGV. CDR3 length equals 16 residues. The ends lost 4 bases at V and 5 bases at J; junction bases unmatched: 12.